The clone carrying this T cell receptor beta chain was recorded at least ten times. Its antigen is still unknown. The second PCR ran about 7 to 12 cycles with a sample-barcoded 5' primer and J-beta primers. TCRdb independently ran MiXCR on the 5' RACE reads; one entry per CDR3 protein. This sample carries roughly 1,500,000 distinct CDR3 sequences, roughly 32% of them seen once, and the ten largest clones take 11%. With 1 base removed from V and 2 bases from J, the gap between germline ends came to 12 bases. CDR3 length: 15 amino acids. CDR1 is SGHVS and CDR2 is FQNEAQ in the germline V gene. The data were taken from a study of blood T cells in healthy people across ages. Study-level points and caveats: The study found TCR beta diversity correlated strongly with naive T cell percentage.

The receptor's source is a woman under 40 in good health. Sample: blood. The rearrangement joins TRBV7-8 to TRBJ2-7; D possibly corresponds to TRBD1 (5 bases). This CDR3 reads CASSLDTGNAYEQYF. The CDR3 DNA sequence: TGTGCCAGCAGCTTAGACACAGGCAATGCCTACGAGCAGTACTTC.